Below, 32 T cell receptor beta chains from the same sample are listed, as sequenced in a study of OX40 agonist ivuxolimab in advanced cancers. Profiled with immunoSEQ multiplex PCR; TCRdb holds only in-frame clones, not every one. The data hold roughly 58,000 clones, with about 83% observed a single time. The sequencing used CD4+ or CD8+ T cells sorted from blood, collected in a trial of the OX40 agonist ivuxolimab. The receptors here all came from an adult with an advanced solid tumor such as melanoma, head and neck, liver or kidney cancer.

This clone was detected only once. The chain carries TRBV2 and TRBJ1-2; 7 bases are shared with TRBD1. Germline values: CDR1 SNHLY, CDR2 FYNNEI. This CDR3 is 14 amino acids long. Germline trimming cut 4 bases from V and 5 bases from J; bases unmatched to any gene: 7. The CDR3 coding sequence is TGTGCCAGCAGTGGACAGGGTGCGTTATATGGCTACACCTTC. It is translated as CASSGQGALYGYTF.

The chain has TRBV5-4 and TRBJ2-5, with TRBD2 identical over 7 bases. The CDR3 covers 15 residues. V lost 4 bases and J lost 2; bases outside the gene matches: 8. Per germline, CDR1 SGHNT and CDR2 YYREEE (reference sequence). CDR3: CASSPGASGQETQYF. In DNA, the CDR3 is TGTGCCAGCAGCCCCGGGGCTAGCGGACAAGAGACCCAGTACTTC.

This clone came up a few times. This chain links TRBV19 with TRBJ2-5; 13 bases are shared with TRBD2. Looked up from germline, CDR1 is LNHDA and CDR2 is SQIVND (reference sequence). The CDR3 is 16 residues long. J was trimmed by 5 bases and V by 7 bases; bases with no gene match: 10. The CDR3 loop reads CASTSGTSGAGETQYF. The CDR3 nucleotides read TGTGCCAGTACCTCCGGGACTAGCGGGGCGGGGGAGACCCAGTACTTC. The entire variable domain, with the rest obtained from reference TRBV19 and TRBJ2-5, is as follows: DGGITQSPKYLFRKEGQNVTLSCEQNLNHDAMYWYRQDPGQGLRLIYYSQIVNDFQKGDIAEGYSVSREKKESFPLTVTSAQKNPTAFYLCASTSGTSGAGETQYFGPGTRLLVL.

The chain couples TRBV7-8 to TRBJ1-3; D is unresolved. The CDR3 spans 13 residues. The V gene lost 8 bases and the J gene lost 0 bases, with 8 bases spanning the gap. CDR1 SGHVS and CDR2 FQNEAQ come from the germline V gene. CDR3 sequence (DNA): TGTGCCAGCGGAAACCCCTCTGGAAACACCATATATTTT. Translated, it gives CASGNPSGNTIYF. The entire variable domain, with the rest obtained from reference TRBV7-8 and TRBJ1-3, is as follows: GAGVSQSPRYKVAKRGQDVALRCDPISGHVSLFWYQQALGQGPEFLTYFQNEAQLDKSGLPSDRFFAERPEGSVSTLKIQRTQQEDSAVYLCASGNPSGNTIYFGEGSWLTVV.

The V and J genes are TRBV28 and TRBJ2-5, with 8 bases identical to TRBD1. Trimming took 3 bases from V and 5 from J; bases not matched to a gene: 5. The germline V gene has CDR1 MDHEN and CDR2 SYDVKM. This CDR3 has 14 residues. As DNA, the CDR3 is TGTGCCAGCAGTTTTGACAGGGGCCGGGAGACCCAGTACTTC. This encodes CASSFDRGRETQYF.

The genes are TRBV7-9 and TRBJ1-5; 8 bases fit TRBD1. Germline CDR1 and CDR2: SEHNR and FQNEAQ (reference sequence). CDR3 length: 15 amino acids. The V and J ends lost 5 bases and 1 base, in that order; junction bases with no gene match: 4. Written as DNA, the CDR3 is TGTGCCAGCAGCCGGACAGGGTCGAGCAATCAGCCCCAGCATTTT. Protein sequence: CASSRTGSSNQPQHF.

The chain employs TRBV5-1 and TRBJ2-5, with 7 bases that match TRBD2. V dropped 5 bases and J dropped 2; count of bases not matched to a gene: 6. Germline values: CDR1 SGHRS, CDR2 YFSETQ. There are 14 residues in the CDR3. The DNA for the CDR3 is TGCGCCAGCAGACCCCTAGCGGATCAAGAGACCCAGTACTTC. As protein: CASRPLADQETQYF.

The chain has TRBV30 and TRBJ2-7; perhaps TRBD2 as D (7 bases). The CDR3 extends over 13 amino acids. Deletions cut 3 bases from V and 3 bases from J, with 12 bases between. Germline V CDR1 and CDR2: GTSNPN, SVGIG (reference sequence). Here the CDR3 reads CAWSRGGDYEQYF. CDR3 bases: TGTGCCTGGAGCAGGGGAGGGGACTACGAGCAGTACTTC. Together with reference TRBV30 and TRBJ2-7, the CDR3 gives the full variable domain: SQTIHQWPATLVQPVGSPLSLECTVEGTSNPNLYWYRQAAGRGLQLLFYSVGIGQISSEVPQNLSASRPQDRQFILSSKKLLLSDSGFYLCAWSRGGDYEQYFGPGTRLTVT.

The V call is TRBV11-3, the J call TRBJ1-2; 7 bases line up with TRBD1. The J segment lost 0 bases and the V segment lost 3 bases, leaving 10 bases of the junction unmatched. This CDR3 region has 17 residues. Looked up from germline, CDR1 is SGHNT and CDR2 is YENEEA. The CDR3 loop is CASSFPAGQLSNYGYTF. In DNA, the CDR3 is TGTGCCAGCAGCTTCCCGGCGGGACAGCTTTCTAACTATGGCTACACCTTC.

V gene TRBV9 combines with J gene TRBJ1-6; tentative D call: TRBD1 (5 bases). The CDR3 has 13 amino acids. Trimming took 3 bases from V and 8 from J, leaving 9 bases between them. Germline CDR1 and CDR2: SGDLS and YYNGEE. CDR3 coding DNA: TGTGCCAGCAGCGCCCCGGGGGATTCACCCCTCCACTTT. Residues: CASSAPGDSPLHF. Full variable domain (missing parts from reference TRBV9 and TRBJ1-6): DSGVTQTPKHLITATGQRVTLRCSPRSGDLSVYWYQQSLDQGLQFLIQYYNGEERAKGNILERFSAQQFPDLHSELNLSSLELGDSALYFCASSAPGDSPLHFGNGTRLTVT.

The rearrangement joins TRBV28 to TRBJ1-4, with D possibly matching TRBD1 (6 bases). The V gene's germline CDR1 is MDHEN and CDR2 SYDVKM. The CDR3 is made up of 24 amino acids. V was cut by 0 bases and J by 0 bases, with 32 bases left in between. The chain's CDR3 is CASSLWGGFRQSPTGSPTNEKLFF. In DNA, the CDR3 is TGTGCCAGCAGTTTATGGGGGGGATTCCGCCAGAGCCCAACAGGGTCCCCAACTAATGAAAAACTGTTTTTT.

The CDR3 loop reads CASSEGNSRLNYEQYF. CDR3 nucleotides: TGTGCCAGCAGTGAGGGGAACTCCAGACTGAACTACGAGCAGTACTTC. The chain joins TRBV6-1 to TRBJ2-7; D gene unclear. Looked up from germline, CDR1 is MNHNS and CDR2 is SASEGT. The CDR3 length is 16 residues. The germline V and J ends were trimmed by 3 bases and 3 bases, with 18 bases remaining between them.

The chain is built from TRBV7-2 and TRBJ1-6, with a weak D call TRBD1 (6 bases). Germline assignment: CDR1 SGHTA and CDR2 FQGNSA. CDR3 length: 14 residues. Trimming took 5 bases from V and 10 from J, leaving 15 bases between them. CDR3: CASSLDGGPSPLHF. In DNA form, the CDR3 reads TGTGCCAGCAGCCTCGACGGGGGCCCCTCACCCCTCCACTTT.

The chain uses TRBV7-9 and TRBJ1-2; D perhaps matches TRBD1 (5 bases). The V end lost 2 bases, the J end lost 6 bases, and 10 bases lay between the germline ends. The germline V gene encodes CDR1 SEHNR and CDR2 FQNEAQ (reference sequence). This CDR3 is built from 13 residues. The CDR3 DNA reads TGTGCCAGCAGCTTATACGGACACGATGGCTACACCTTC. Amino acids: CASSLYGHDGYTF.

The chain joins TRBV5-4 to TRBJ2-5; D uncertain. The germline V and J ends were trimmed by 0 bases and 5 bases, with 11 bases remaining between them. The CDR3 loop spans 14 amino acids. Germline CDR1 SGHNT, CDR2 YYREEE (reference sequence). CDR3 sequence: CASSLAKSTETQYF. In nucleotides, the CDR3 is TGTGCCAGCAGCTTGGCTAAATCCACGGAGACCCAGTACTTC.

The rearrangement joins TRBV14 to TRBJ2-3, with 7 nucleotides matching TRBD2. Germline values: CDR1 SGHDN, CDR2 FVKESK. CDR3 length equals 15 residues. The V gene end was trimmed by 4 bases and the J gene end by 3 bases; junction bases not matched to a gene: 7. Here the CDR3 DNA reads TGTGCCAGCAGCCCCCCACCGGGAGGAACAGATACGCAGTATTTT. This translates into CASSPPPGGTDTQYF.

V and J are TRBV5-1 and TRBJ1-1, with unresolved D. The V gene lost 0 bases and the J gene lost 2 bases, with 8 bases spanning the gap. Germline values: CDR1 SGHRS, CDR2 YFSETQ. This CDR3 region has 14 residues. The CDR3 bases are TGCGCCAGCAGCTTGGAACTGGGCAACACTGAAGCTTTCTTT. This sequence encodes CASSLELGNTEAFF.

This clone was observed a single time. The chain couples TRBV18 to TRBJ1-5; D remains unclear. Germline V lookup: CDR1 KGHSH, CDR2 LQKENI. The CDR3 spans 16 residues. The V end was cut by 2 bases, the J end by 0 bases, with 11 bases between. CDR3 loop: CASSPEPPGSNQPQHF. Written as DNA, the CDR3 is TGTGCCAGCTCACCAGAGCCCCCGGGTAGCAATCAGCCCCAGCATTTT.

This chain links TRBV19 with TRBJ1-6, with 7 bases matching TRBD1. V shed 7 bases, J shed 9 bases, and the junction held 9 bases outside the gene matches. The CDR3 runs 14 residues. Germline loops: CDR1 LNHDA, CDR2 SQIVND (reference sequence). The CDR3 region is CASTSTGLASPLHF. The CDR3 coding sequence is TGTGCCAGTACCTCGACAGGGTTAGCTTCACCCCTCCACTTT.

The gene calls are TRBV2 and TRBJ2-5; tentatively, D is TRBD1 or TRBD2 (7 bases each). CDR1 is SNHLY and CDR2 is FYNNEI in the germline V gene. V lost 4 bases, J lost 3 bases, and 12 bases lay in between. The CDR3 is made up of 14 amino acids. The CDR3 nucleotides read TGTGCCAGCAGTGTTCAGGGGGGGGAAGAGACCCAGTACTTC. Translation: CASSVQGGEETQYF.

The genes are TRBV11-2 and TRBJ2-3; D gene unclear. The CDR3 loop spans 15 amino acids. The germline CDR1 and CDR2 sequences are SGHAT and FQNNGV. Trimming cost V 4 bases and J 0 bases, with 11 bases left between them. The CDR3 DNA reads TGTGCCAGCAGCTCCCCGCGGATAAGCACAGATACGCAGTATTTT. This gives the protein CASSSPRISTDTQYF. Full variable domain (missing parts from reference TRBV11-2 and TRBJ2-3): EAGVAQSPRYKIIEKRQSVAFWCNPISGHATLYWYQQILGQGPKLLIQFQNNGVVDDSQLPKDRFSAERLKGVDSTLKIQPAKLEDSAVYLCASSSPRISTDTQYFGPGTRLTVL.

This clone was detected once. The chain links TRBV7-2 to TRBJ1-2, with 7 bases fitting TRBD1. The germline CDR1 and CDR2 sequences are SGHTA and FQGNSA. Trimming cost V 5 bases and J 5 bases; bases outside gene matches: 11. The length of the CDR3 is 15 residues. Written as DNA, the CDR3 is TGTGCCAGCAGCGCCAGCACAGGGGTTTGGTATGGCTACACCTTC. It is translated as CASSASTGVWYGYTF.

This chain links TRBV5-4 with TRBJ2-4; D unclear. The V gene's germline CDR1 is SGHNT and CDR2 YYREEE (reference sequence). The CDR3 totals 14 residues. V lost 0 bases and J 0 bases, leaving 4 bases between the germline ends. Here the CDR3 DNA reads TGTGCCAGCAGCTTGGCGGGAGCCAAAAACATTCAGTACTTC. Its protein is CASSLAGAKNIQYF.

The V call is TRBV7-2, the J call TRBJ2-3; 8 bases are a match to TRBD1. After removal of 11 bases from V and 3 bases from J, the junction contained 13 bases not matched to a gene. The V gene's germline CDR1 is SGHTA and CDR2 FQGNSA. The CDR3 is made up of 15 amino acids. CDR3 DNA sequence: TGTGCCGGTAAAGGACAGGGAATAAGAACAGATACGCAGTATTTT. Amino acid sequence: CAGKGQGIRTDTQYF.

This rearrangement joins TRBV30 to TRBJ2-5, with D perhaps matching TRBD1 (7 bases). The CDR3 extends over 14 amino acids. Germline loops: CDR1 GTSNPN, CDR2 SVGIG (reference sequence). The V end lost 4 bases, the J end lost 1 base, and 13 bases lay between the germline ends. CDR3 region: CAWIARGVQETQYF. In nucleotides, the CDR3 is TGTGCCTGGATTGCCAGGGGGGTCCAAGAGACCCAGTACTTC.

This clone was seen more than once but under ten times. The chain joins TRBV6-5 to TRBJ1-5; D gene uncertain. CDR1 is MNHEY and CDR2 is SVGAGI in the germline V gene. The V end lost 0 bases, the J end lost 4 bases, and 10 bases lay between the germline ends. The CDR3 is 15 amino acids. The CDR3 DNA sequence: TGTGCCAGCAGTTACTCCTCCCAAGCGAATCAGCCCCAGCATTTT. Amino acid sequence: CASSYSSQANQPQHF.

The V and J genes are TRBV5-1 and TRBJ2-7; TRBD1 agrees at 10 bases. CDR1 and CDR2 (germline): SGHRS, YFSETQ. Losses at the gene ends were 4 bases for V and 6 bases for J; bases not matched to a gene: 7. This CDR3 is 14 amino acids long. CDR3 coding DNA: TGCGCCAGCAGCCTGGGGACAGGGGAGTCCGAGCAGTACTTC. Translation gives CASSLGTGESEQYF.

This clone occurred once. The chain couples TRBV19 to TRBJ1-1, with 7 bases lining up with TRBD1. Germline V gene data show CDR1 as LNHDA and CDR2 as SQIVND (reference sequence). This CDR3 has 12 amino acids. Trimming cost V 4 bases and J 8 bases; bases outside gene matches: 4. The CDR3 DNA sequence: TGTGCCAGTAGTACGGAACAGGGGGAAGCTTTCTTT. Amino acids: CASSTEQGEAFF.

The chain carries TRBV29-1 and TRBJ1-1; D is perhaps TRBD1 (6 bases). The CDR3 has 13 amino acids. In germline, CDR1 is SQVTM, CDR2 ANQGSEA. V was shortened by 6 bases and J by 1 base, with 12 bases between the two germline ends. The CDR3: CSVVQGTNTEAFF. As DNA, the CDR3 is TGCAGCGTGGTACAGGGAACGAACACTGAAGCTTTCTTT. The full variable domain, completed using reference TRBV29-1 and TRBJ1-1, is SAVISQKPSRDICQRGTSLTIQCQVDSQVTMMFWYRQQPGQSLTLIATANQGSEATYESGFVIDKFPISRPNLTFSTLTVSNMSPEDSSIYLCSVVQGTNTEAFFGQGTRLTVV.

The V gene is TRBV28, the J gene TRBJ1-2; the match to TRBD1 covers 7 bases. The CDR3 spans 13 residues. J gave up 8 bases and V 6 bases, and 9 bases lay outside the gene matches. From germline, CDR1 is MDHEN and CDR2 SYDVKM. CDR3 region: CASSPDRVNGYTF. In DNA form, the CDR3 reads TGTGCCAGCAGCCCCGACAGGGTAAACGGCTACACCTTC.

V usage is TRBV5-6 and J usage is TRBJ2-5; perhaps TRBD1 as D (6 bases). The germline V and J ends were trimmed by 4 bases and 5 bases, with 15 bases remaining between them. This CDR3 spans 14 amino acids. CDR1 SGHDT and CDR2 YYEEEE come from the germline V gene. CDR3 residues: CASSPRPQGETQYF. The CDR3 DNA reads TGTGCCAGCAGCCCACGCCCCCAGGGGGAGACCCAGTACTTC.

The CDR3 reads CASSPPRDSSSGANVLTF. DNA of the CDR3: TGTGCCAGCAGCCCCCCGCGGGACAGCTCCTCTGGGGCCAACGTCCTGACTTTC. The chain is built from TRBV5-6 and TRBJ2-6; the D gene is possibly TRBD1 (7 bases). CDR3 size: 18 residues. Per germline, CDR1 SGHDT and CDR2 YYEEEE. V was shortened by 4 bases and J by 0 bases, with 17 bases between the two germline ends.